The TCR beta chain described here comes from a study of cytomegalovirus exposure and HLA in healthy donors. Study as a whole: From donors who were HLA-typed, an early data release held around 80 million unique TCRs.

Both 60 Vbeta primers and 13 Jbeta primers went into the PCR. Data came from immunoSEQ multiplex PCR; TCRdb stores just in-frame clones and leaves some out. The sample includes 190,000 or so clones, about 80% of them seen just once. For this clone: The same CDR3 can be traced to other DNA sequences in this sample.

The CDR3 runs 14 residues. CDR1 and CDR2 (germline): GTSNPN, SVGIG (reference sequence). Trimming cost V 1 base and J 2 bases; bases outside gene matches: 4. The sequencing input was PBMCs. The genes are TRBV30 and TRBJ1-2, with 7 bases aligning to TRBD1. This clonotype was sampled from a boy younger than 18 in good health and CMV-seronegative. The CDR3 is CAWSGQGANYGYTF. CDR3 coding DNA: TGTGCCTGGAGTGGACAGGGAGCGAACTATGGCTACACCTTC. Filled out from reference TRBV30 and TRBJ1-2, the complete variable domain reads SQTIHQWPATLVQPVGSPLSLECTVEGTSNPNLYWYRQAAGRGLQLLFYSVGIGQISSEVPQNLSASRPQDRQFILSSKKLLLSDSGFYLCAWSGQGANYGYTFGSGTRLTVV.